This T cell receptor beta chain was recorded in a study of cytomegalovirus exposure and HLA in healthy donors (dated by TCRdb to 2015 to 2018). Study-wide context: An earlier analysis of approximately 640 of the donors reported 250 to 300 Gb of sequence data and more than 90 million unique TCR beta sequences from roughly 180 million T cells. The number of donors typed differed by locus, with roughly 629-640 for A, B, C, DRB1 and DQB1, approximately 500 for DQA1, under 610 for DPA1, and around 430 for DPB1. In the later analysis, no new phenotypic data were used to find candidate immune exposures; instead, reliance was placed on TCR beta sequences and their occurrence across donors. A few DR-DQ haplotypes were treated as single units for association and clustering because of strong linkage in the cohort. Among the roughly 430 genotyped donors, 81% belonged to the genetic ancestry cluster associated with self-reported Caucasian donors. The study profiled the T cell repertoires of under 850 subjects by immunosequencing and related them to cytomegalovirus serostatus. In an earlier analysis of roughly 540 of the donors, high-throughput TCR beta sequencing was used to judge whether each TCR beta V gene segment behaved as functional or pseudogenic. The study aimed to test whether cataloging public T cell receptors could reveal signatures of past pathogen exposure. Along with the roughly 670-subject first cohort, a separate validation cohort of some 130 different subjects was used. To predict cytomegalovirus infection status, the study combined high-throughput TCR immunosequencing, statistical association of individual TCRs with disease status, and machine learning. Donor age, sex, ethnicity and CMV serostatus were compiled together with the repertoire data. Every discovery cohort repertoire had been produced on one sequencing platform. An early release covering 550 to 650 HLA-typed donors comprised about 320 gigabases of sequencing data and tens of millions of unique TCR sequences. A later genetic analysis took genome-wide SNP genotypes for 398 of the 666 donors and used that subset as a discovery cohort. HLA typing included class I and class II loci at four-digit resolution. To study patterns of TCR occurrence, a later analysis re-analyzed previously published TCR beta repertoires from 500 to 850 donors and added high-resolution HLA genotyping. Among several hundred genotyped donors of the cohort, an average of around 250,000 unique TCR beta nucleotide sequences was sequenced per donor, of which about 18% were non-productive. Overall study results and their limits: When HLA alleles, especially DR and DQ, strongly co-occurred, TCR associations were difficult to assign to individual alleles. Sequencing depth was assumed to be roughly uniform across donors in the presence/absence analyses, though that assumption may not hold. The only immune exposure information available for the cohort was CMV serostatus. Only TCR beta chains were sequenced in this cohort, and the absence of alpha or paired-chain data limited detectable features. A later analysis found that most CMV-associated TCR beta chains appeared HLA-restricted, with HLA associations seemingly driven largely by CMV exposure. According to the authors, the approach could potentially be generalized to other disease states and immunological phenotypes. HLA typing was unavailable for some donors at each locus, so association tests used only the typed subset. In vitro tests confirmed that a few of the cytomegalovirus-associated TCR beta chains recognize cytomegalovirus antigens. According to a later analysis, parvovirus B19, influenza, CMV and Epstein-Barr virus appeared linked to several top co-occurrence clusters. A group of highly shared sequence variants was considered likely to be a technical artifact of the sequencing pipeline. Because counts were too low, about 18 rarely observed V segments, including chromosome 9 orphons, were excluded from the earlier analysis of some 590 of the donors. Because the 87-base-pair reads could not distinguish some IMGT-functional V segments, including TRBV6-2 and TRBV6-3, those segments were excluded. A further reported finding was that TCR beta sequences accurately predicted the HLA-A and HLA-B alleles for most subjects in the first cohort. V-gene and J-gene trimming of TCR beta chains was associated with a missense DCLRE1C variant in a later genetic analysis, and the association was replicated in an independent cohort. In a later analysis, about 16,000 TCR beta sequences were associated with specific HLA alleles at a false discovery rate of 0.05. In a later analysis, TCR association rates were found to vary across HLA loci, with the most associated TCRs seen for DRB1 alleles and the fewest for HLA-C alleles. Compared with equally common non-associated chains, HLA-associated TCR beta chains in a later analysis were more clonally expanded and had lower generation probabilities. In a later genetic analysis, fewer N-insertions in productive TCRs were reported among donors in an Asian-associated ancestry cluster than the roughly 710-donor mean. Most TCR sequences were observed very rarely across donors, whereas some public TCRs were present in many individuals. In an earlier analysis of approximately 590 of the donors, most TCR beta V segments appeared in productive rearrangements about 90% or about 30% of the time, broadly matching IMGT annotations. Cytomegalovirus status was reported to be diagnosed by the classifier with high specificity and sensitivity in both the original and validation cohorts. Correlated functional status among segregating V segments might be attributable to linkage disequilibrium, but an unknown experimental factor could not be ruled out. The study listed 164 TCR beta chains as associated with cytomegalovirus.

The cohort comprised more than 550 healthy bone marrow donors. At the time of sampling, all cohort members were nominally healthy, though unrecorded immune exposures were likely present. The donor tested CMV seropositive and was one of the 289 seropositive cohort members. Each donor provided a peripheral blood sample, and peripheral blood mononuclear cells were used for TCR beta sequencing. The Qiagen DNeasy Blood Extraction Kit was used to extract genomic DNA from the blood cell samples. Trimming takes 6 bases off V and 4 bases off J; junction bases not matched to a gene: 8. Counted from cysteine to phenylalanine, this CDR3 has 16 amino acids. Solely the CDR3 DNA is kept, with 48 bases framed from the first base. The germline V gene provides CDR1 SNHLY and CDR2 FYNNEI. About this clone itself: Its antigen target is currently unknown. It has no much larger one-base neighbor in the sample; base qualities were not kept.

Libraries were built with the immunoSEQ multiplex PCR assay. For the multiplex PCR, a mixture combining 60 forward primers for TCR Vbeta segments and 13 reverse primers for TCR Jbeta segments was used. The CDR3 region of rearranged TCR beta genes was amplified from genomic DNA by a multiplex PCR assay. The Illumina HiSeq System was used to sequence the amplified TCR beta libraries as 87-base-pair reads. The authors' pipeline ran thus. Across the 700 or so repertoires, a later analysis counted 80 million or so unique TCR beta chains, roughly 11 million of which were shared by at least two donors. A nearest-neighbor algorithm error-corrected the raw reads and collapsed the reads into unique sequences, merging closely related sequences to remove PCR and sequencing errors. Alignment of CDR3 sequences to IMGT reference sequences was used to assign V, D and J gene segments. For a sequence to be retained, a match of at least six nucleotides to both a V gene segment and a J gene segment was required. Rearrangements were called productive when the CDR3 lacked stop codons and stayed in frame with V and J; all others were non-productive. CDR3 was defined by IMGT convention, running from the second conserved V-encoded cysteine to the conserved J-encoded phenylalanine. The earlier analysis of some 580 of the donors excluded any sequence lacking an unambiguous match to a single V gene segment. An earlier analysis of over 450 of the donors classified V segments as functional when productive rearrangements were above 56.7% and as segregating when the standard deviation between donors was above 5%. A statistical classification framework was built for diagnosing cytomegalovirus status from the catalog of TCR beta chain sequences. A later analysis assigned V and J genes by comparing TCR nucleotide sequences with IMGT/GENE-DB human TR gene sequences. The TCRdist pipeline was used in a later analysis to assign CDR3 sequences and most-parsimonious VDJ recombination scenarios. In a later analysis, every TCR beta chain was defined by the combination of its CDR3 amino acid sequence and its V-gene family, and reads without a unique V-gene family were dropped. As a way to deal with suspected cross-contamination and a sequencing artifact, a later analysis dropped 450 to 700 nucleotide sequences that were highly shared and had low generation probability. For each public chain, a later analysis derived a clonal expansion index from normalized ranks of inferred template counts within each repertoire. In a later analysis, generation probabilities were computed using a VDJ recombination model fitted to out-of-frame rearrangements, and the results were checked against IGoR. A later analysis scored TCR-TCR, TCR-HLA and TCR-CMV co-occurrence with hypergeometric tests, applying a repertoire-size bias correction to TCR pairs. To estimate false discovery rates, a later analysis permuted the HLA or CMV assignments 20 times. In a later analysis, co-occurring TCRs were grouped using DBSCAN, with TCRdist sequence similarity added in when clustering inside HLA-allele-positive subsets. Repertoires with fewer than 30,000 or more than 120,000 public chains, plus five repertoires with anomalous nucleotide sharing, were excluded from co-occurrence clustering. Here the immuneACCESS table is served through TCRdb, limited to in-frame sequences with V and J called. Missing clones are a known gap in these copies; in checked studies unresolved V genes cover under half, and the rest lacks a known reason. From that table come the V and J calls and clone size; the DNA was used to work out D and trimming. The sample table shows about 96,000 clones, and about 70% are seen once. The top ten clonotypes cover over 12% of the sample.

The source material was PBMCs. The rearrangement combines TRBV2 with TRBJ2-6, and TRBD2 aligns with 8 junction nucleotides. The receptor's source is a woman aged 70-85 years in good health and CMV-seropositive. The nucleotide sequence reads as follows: TGTGCCAGCAGCGGGGGGGTGTCCAAGGGGGCCAACGTCCTGACTTTC. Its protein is CASSGGVSKGANVLTF.